The 25 T cell receptor beta chains reported below all come from one sample, sequenced in a study of regulatory T cells in long-lasting Graves disease. Time point denoted: persistent/refractory GD, antithyroid drugs over 5 years with positive TRAb. The TCR library was made from RNA extracted from PBMCs. Arm-PCR with iRepertoire HTBI primers amplified the CDR3 regions for these TCR beta libraries. TCRdb re-derived calls from the multiplex PCR reads in MiXCR, one entry per CDR3 protein. The repertoire holds 600,000 to 800,000 distinct CDR3 sequences, with 30% as singletons. This material consisted of peripheral blood mononuclear cells (PBMCs), taken when the disease was refractory, from a patient treated with antithyroid drugs. The source of these receptors is a female donor with Graves disease.

This clonotype was counted only a few times. The rearrangement joins TRBV5-1 to TRBJ2-4; 12 bases are a match to TRBD2. The germline V gene has CDR1 SGHRS and CDR2 YFSETQ. V lost 1 base to trimming and J lost 1 base; unmatched junction nucleotides: 6. The CDR3 runs to 18 residues. CDR3 nucleotide sequence: TGCGCCAGCAGCTTGACCTTCCTAGCGGGAGGGGCCAAAAACATTCAGTACTTC. Translating it yields CASSLTFLAGGAKNIQYF.

In regard to this clonotype: A much larger clone differs by one base, so this may be a read error. This rearrangement joins TRBV12-5 to TRBJ2-7; 10 bases are shared with TRBD2. The CDR3 has 17 amino acids. J was trimmed by 2 bases and V by 0 bases; bases with no gene match: 7. Germline-derived CDR1 and CDR2 are LGHNT and FRNRAP. For the CDR3, the DNA is TGTGCTAGTGGTTTGGTCGCCGGGACTAGCGAGGCCTACGAGCAGTACTTC. Protein product: CASGLVAGTSEAYEQYF.

There are many counts of this clonotype. One end of the junction is discordant with germline, which a read error may explain. The chain carries TRBV5-1 and TRBJ1-2; possibly TRBD1 for D (5 bases). The CDR3 is 14 residues long. From germline, CDR1 is SGHRS and CDR2 YFSETQ. The CDR3 region is CASSLAGRGYGYTF. The CDR3 DNA reads TGTGCCAGCAGCTTAGCAGGGCGGGGCTATGGCTACACCTTC.

The chain is built from TRBV11-2 and TRBJ2-1, with D perhaps matching TRBD1 or TRBD2 (5 bases each). There are 17 residues in the CDR3. The ends were cut back, 3 bases at V and 1 base at J, with 16 bases in the middle. Germline assignment: CDR1 SGHAT and CDR2 FQNNGV. The CDR3 DNA sequence: TGTGCCAGCAGCTTGGTCCGGGACGAACGGTCCTACAATGAGCAGTTCTTC. Protein product: CASSLVRDERSYNEQFF.

In its sample, this clonotype was seen a few times. V is TRBV11-2 and J is TRBJ1-1; no clear D gene. The germline V and J ends were trimmed by 3 bases and 5 bases, with 13 bases remaining between them. The CDR3 has 14 amino acids. The germline V gene has CDR1 SGHAT and CDR2 FQNNGV. This chain's CDR3 is CASSFEGWGTEAFF. The DNA of the CDR3 is TGTGCCAGCAGCTTCGAGGGCTGGGGTACTGAAGCTTTCTTT.

The J gene is TRBJ1-2, the V gene TRBV10-1; TRBD1 aligns across 7 bases. Trimming removed 2 bases from V and 8 bases from J; junction bases left unmatched: 5. Germline CDR1 and CDR2: WNHNN and SYGVQD (reference sequence). The CDR3 extends over 13 amino acids. CDR3 residues: CASSENRGGGYTF. DNA for the CDR3: TGCGCCAGCAGTGAGAACAGGGGCGGAGGCTACACCTTC.

The chain carries TRBV6-1 and TRBJ1-1; D remains ambiguous. Trimming pared 5 bases from V and 3 bases from J, leaving 7 bases between. The germline V gene has CDR1 MNHNS and CDR2 SASEGT. This CDR3 has 12 amino acids. The CDR3 region has the DNA TGTGCCAGCAGTTCCCCTTACACTGAAGCTTTCTTT. Translating gives CASSSPYTEAFF.

This clonotype was observed a handful of times. The V and J genes are TRBV3-1 and TRBJ1-5, with D unresolved. Germline V CDR1 and CDR2: LGHDT, YNNKEL (reference sequence). CDR3 length: 13 residues. V gave up 3 bases and J gave up 0 bases, with 3 bases separating them. The CDR3, as DNA: TGTGCCAGCAGCCATCGTAGCAATCAGCCCCAGCATTTT. Translated, it gives CASSHRSNQPQHF. Filled out from reference TRBV3-1 and TRBJ1-5, the complete variable domain reads DTAVSQTPKYLVTQMGNDKSIKCEQNLGHDTMYWYKQDSKKFLKIMFSYNNKELIINETVPNRFSPKSPDKAHLNLHINSLELGDSAVYFCASSHRSNQPQHFGDGTRLSIL.

This clonotype was observed a handful of times. The chain joins TRBV6-1 to TRBJ1-2; 9 bases map to TRBD1. Germline values: CDR1 MNHNS, CDR2 SASEGT. The CDR3 consists of 16 residues. J was trimmed by 4 bases and V by 0 bases; bases with no gene match: 6. The CDR3 nucleotides are TGTGCCAGCAGTGAAGCGCATGGACAGGGGACCTATGGCTACACCTTC. The encoded protein is CASSEAHGQGTYGYTF.

V is TRBV5-4 and J is TRBJ2-2, with TRBD2 as a possible D gene (5 bases). The CDR3 sequence is 16 residues long. The germline gives CDR1 SGHNT, CDR2 YYREEE (reference sequence). V lost 9 bases and J lost 2, with 20 bases in between. This chain's CDR3 is CATSTRAAPNTGELFF. Here the CDR3 DNA reads TGTGCCACTTCTACGCGGGCTGCACCTAACACCGGGGAGCTGTTTTTT.

The sample holds a few counts of this clonotype. The chain joins TRBV7-2 to TRBJ2-7; maybe TRBD1 (6 bases). Looked up from germline, CDR1 is SGHTA and CDR2 is FQGNSA. CDR3 length equals 15 residues. The V gene lost 1 base and the J gene lost 3 bases, with 13 bases spanning the gap. The CDR3 DNA is TGTGCCAGCAGCTTAGTAGGGCAGGGGATCTACGAGCAGTACTTC. As protein: CASSLVGQGIYEQYF.

The rearrangement joins TRBV5-1 to TRBJ2-7, with 10 bases matching TRBD1. With 3 bases clipped from V and 3 bases from J, the junction kept 6 bases outside the gene matches. This CDR3 has 15 residues. Germline lookup yields CDR1 SGHRS and CDR2 YFSETQ. The DNA of the CDR3 is TGCGCCAGCAGCTGGGGACAGGGGAAGGGCTACGAGCAGTACTTC. Protein: CASSWGQGKGYEQYF.

A few counts support this clonotype. The CDR3 DNA follows: TGTGCCAGCAGCCAAGATCCGGGGGCGAGACAGCCCCAGCATTTT. As protein: CASSQDPGARQPQHF. The V call is TRBV3-1, the J call TRBJ1-5; tentatively, D is TRBD1 (6 bases). The germline V gene has CDR1 LGHDT and CDR2 YNNKEL (reference sequence). The germline V and J ends were trimmed by 0 bases and 7 bases, with 13 bases remaining between them. The CDR3 consists of 15 residues.

This clonotype was seen a handful of times. This sequence joins TRBV7-2 and TRBJ1-5; 11 nucleotides agree with TRBD1. V dropped 3 bases and J dropped 0; count of bases not matched to a gene: 7. Looked up from germline, CDR1 is SGHTA and CDR2 is FQGNSA. There are 18 residues in the CDR3. CDR3 DNA: TGTGCCAGCAGCTTCGGGACAGGGGGACCATATAGCAATCAGCCCCAGCATTTT. Its translation is CASSFGTGGPYSNQPQHF.

This chain joins TRBV29-1 and TRBJ1-3; TRBD1 might be the D (6 bases). CDR1 is SQVTM, CDR2 ANQGSEA, per germline. CDR3 length equals 13 residues. Trimming removed 7 bases at V and 2 bases at J, with 12 bases between. The CDR3 region is CSAGQNAGNTIYF. In nucleotides, the CDR3 is TGCAGCGCTGGACAGAACGCTGGAAACACCATATATTTT. The variable domain in full, completed from reference TRBV29-1 and TRBJ1-3, reads SAVISQKPSRDICQRGTSLTIQCQVDSQVTMMFWYRQQPGQSLTLIATANQGSEATYESGFVIDKFPISRPNLTFSTLTVSNMSPEDSSIYLCSAGQNAGNTIYFGEGSWLTVV.

This clonotype was observed a handful of times. The chain has TRBV10-3 and TRBJ1-3; the D is unclear. The CDR3 covers 15 residues. Looked up from germline, CDR1 is ENHRY and CDR2 is SYGVKD. Deletions cut 0 bases from V and 2 bases from J, with 8 bases between. The CDR3 region has the DNA TGTGCCATCAGTGAGTCGGGAGGGACTGGAAACACCATATATTTT. Residues: CAISESGGTGNTIYF.

This clonotype was counted a few times. The gene calls are TRBV9 and TRBJ1-2, with 7 bases fitting TRBD1. Unmatched junction bases numbered 6, after V lost 2 bases and J lost 14 bases. CDR1 and CDR2 from the germline V gene are SGDLS and YYNGEE. This CDR3 comprises 11 residues. The CDR3 DNA reads TGTGCCAGCAGCGTCGGGACAGCTGAGACCTTC. Its translation: CASSVGTAETF.

This rearrangement joins TRBV5-1 to TRBJ1-2; possibly TRBD1 for D (6 bases). Germline CDR1 is SGHRS and CDR2 is YFSETQ. V was shortened by 5 bases and J by 4 bases, with 15 bases between the two germline ends. The CDR3 runs 14 residues. CDR3 sequence: CASSLQDSTYGYTF. In DNA form, the CDR3 reads TGCGCCAGCAGTCTTCAGGACAGTACCTATGGCTACACCTTC.

This clonotype was seen repeatedly, ten times or more. The chain recombines TRBV2 with TRBJ1-2; D not certain. The CDR3 runs to 13 residues. Germline V gives CDR1 SNHLY, CDR2 FYNNEI. Trimming left V 2 bases short and J 1 base short, with 5 bases between. The CDR3 bases are TGTGCCAGCAGTGAACAGCTTAACTATGGCTACACCTTC. Protein product: CASSEQLNYGYTF.

The chain employs TRBV10-3 and TRBJ2-7; perhaps TRBD2 as D (6 bases). Germline CDR1 and CDR2: ENHRY and SYGVKD. V lost 10 bases to trimming and J lost 1 base, with 17 bases between them. This CDR3 has 14 amino acids. The CDR3 spells CATPPFRESYEQYF. The CDR3 DNA follows: TGTGCCACGCCCCCTTTCCGGGAGTCCTACGAGCAGTACTTC.

This clonotype was seen ten or more times. This rearrangement joins TRBV28 to TRBJ1-2; D is ambiguous. The V end lost 6 bases, the J end lost 7 bases, and 6 bases lay between the germline ends. The CDR3 length is 10 residues. Germline CDR1 is MDHEN and CDR2 is SYDVKM. CDR3 DNA: TGTGCCAGCAGCGAACCTGGCTACACCTTC. It yields the protein CASSEPGYTF.

A few counts support this clonotype. The chain has TRBV6-2 or TRBV6-3 and TRBJ2-5; 7 nucleotides align to TRBD1. V lost 6 bases, J lost 2 bases, and 9 bases stayed unmatched. CDR3 size: 15 residues. Germline V lookup: CDR1 MNHEY, CDR2 SVGEGT. The CDR3 loop is CASRTGELLQETQYF. CDR3 nucleotide sequence: TGTGCCAGCAGAACAGGGGAGCTATTGCAAGAGACCCAGTACTTC.

The sample holds a few counts of this clonotype. This chain links TRBV6-1 with TRBJ1-5; the D gene is possibly TRBD1 (6 bases). This CDR3 is 18 amino acids long. The V and J ends lost 5 bases and 3 bases respectively, with 23 bases between them. Per the germline V gene, CDR1 is MNHNS and CDR2 is SASEGT. The CDR3 coding sequence is TGTGCCAGCAGTCGAAGGCCCTGGACAGCCCGGTCCAATCAGCCCCAGCATTTT. Encoded protein: CASSRRPWTARSNQPQHF.

This clonotype has just a few counts. This chain joins TRBV6-1 and TRBJ2-2, with 11 nucleotides matching TRBD2. The germline CDR1 and CDR2 sequences are MNHNS and SASEGT. V gave up 4 bases and J gave up 6 bases; unmatched junction bases: 22. The CDR3 runs 21 residues. The CDR3 spells CASSVYRGGTSGRAKSGELFF. CDR3 sequence (DNA): TGTGCCAGCAGTGTATATAGGGGGGGTACTAGCGGGAGAGCTAAATCCGGGGAGCTGTTTTTT.

The chain has TRBV7-9 and TRBJ1-4; TRBD1 is a possible D gene (5 bases). V lost 5 bases and J lost 3, with 10 bases in between. This CDR3 comprises 14 residues. Germline CDR1 reads SEHNR; CDR2 reads FQNEAQ (reference sequence). The CDR3 region is CASSGGEPNEKLFF. In DNA form, the CDR3 reads TGTGCCAGCAGCGGAGGGGAGCCTAATGAAAAACTGTTTTTT.